These 26 T cell receptor beta chains were all obtained from the same sample, sequenced in a study of metastatic and nonmetastatic thyroid tumors. TCRdb reanalyzed the PCR reads with MiXCR. Among roughly 12,000 clones, about 37% were seen once, and the ten largest hold less than 20%. Thyroid surgery was performed in patients who had received no treatment beforehand. Sequenced sample: tumor tissue. Source of these receptors: a female donor with papillary thyroid cancer or a benign thyroid nodule (not recorded which). Some clones in this sample may be carry-over from other donors' samples.

The chain combines TRBV6-6 with TRBJ2-1; tentative D call: TRBD2 (6 bases). Trimming removed 0 bases from V and 12 bases from J, with 15 bases in between. Germline V CDR1 and CDR2: MNHNY, SVGAGI (reference sequence). CDR3 length: 14 amino acids. The CDR3: CASSYSKAGRGQFF. In DNA form, the CDR3 reads TGTGCCAGCAGTTACTCGAAAGCGGGTCGGGGGCAGTTCTTC.

V gene TRBV5-1 combines with J gene TRBJ2-3, with D possibly matching TRBD2 (6 bases). Trimming took 2 bases from V and 0 from J, leaving 10 bases between them. The CDR3 totals 15 residues. Germline loops: CDR1 SGHRS, CDR2 YFSETQ. The DNA of the CDR3 is TGCGCCAGCAGCTTCTCCGGACTAAGCACAGATACGCAGTATTTT. Its translation: CASSFSGLSTDTQYF.

The V gene is TRBV6-2 or TRBV6-3, the J gene TRBJ2-7, with D unclear. The CDR3 is made up of 15 amino acids. Germline V gene lookup returns CDR1 MNHEY and CDR2 SVGEGT. Trimming removed 2 bases at V and 3 bases at J, with 14 bases between. The CDR3, as DNA: TGTGCCAGCAGTTACCCTCCTGAAGGGATCTACGAGCAGTACTTC. It yields the protein CASSYPPEGIYEQYF.

The CDR3 spells CSARTGGSYGYTF. In DNA form, the CDR3 reads TGCAGTGCCAGGACAGGAGGTAGCTATGGCTACACCTTC. This chain links TRBV20-1 with TRBJ1-2; 7 bases are shared with TRBD1. Germline loops: CDR1 DFQATT, CDR2 SNEGSKA (reference sequence). The CDR3 has 13 residues. Trimming took 6 bases from V and 4 from J; bases not matched to a gene: 8.

A few counts support this clone. The CDR3 coding sequence is TGTGCCAGCAGTTTTTCAGGGTTGGGGGCCACTGAAGCTTTCTTT. This sequence encodes CASSFSGLGATEAFF. V gene TRBV28 combines with J gene TRBJ1-1, with D tentatively TRBD1 (6 bases). CDR3 length: 15 amino acids. V was pared by 3 bases and J by 4 bases, with 15 bases between. CDR1 is MDHEN and CDR2 is SYDVKM in the germline V gene.

The V gene is TRBV6-1, the J gene TRBJ2-1; perhaps D is TRBD1 or TRBD2 (6 bases each). The CDR3 spans 14 residues. The germline V and J ends were trimmed by 2 bases and 6 bases, with 11 bases remaining between them. The germline CDR1 and CDR2 sequences are MNHNS and SASEGT. The DNA for the CDR3 is TGTGCCAGCAGTGAATTTAAGGGGGGCAATGAGCAGTTCTTC. It is translated as CASSEFKGGNEQFF.

This clone is large (0.1 to 1%) in the sample. V and J are TRBV7-9 and TRBJ2-2, with D perhaps TRBD1 or TRBD2 (6 bases each). The germline CDR1 and CDR2 sequences are SEHNR and FQNEAQ (reference sequence). The CDR3 sequence is 15 residues long. Trimming took off 5 bases at V and 4 bases at J, with 14 bases between the two ends. The CDR3, as DNA: TGTGCCAGCAGCGTTTGGGGGGCCTCCACCGGGGAGCTGTTTTTT. It is translated as CASSVWGASTGELFF.

This clone was seen more than once but under ten times. In DNA form, the CDR3 reads TGTGCCAGCAGTTTCGGGACTAGCGGGGTTGAGCAGTTCTTC. Encoded protein: CASSFGTSGVEQFF. The chain combines TRBV27 with TRBJ2-1, with 13 bases that match TRBD2. Per germline, CDR1 MNHEY and CDR2 SMNVEV (reference sequence). After removal of 3 bases from V and 9 bases from J, the junction contained 2 bases not matched to a gene. This CDR3 region has 14 residues.

This clone came up a few times. V gene TRBV6-1 combines with J gene TRBJ2-7; TRBD2 aligns across 7 bases. Germline CDR1 is MNHNS and CDR2 is SASEGT. The CDR3 sequence is 14 residues long. V lost 7 bases to trimming and J lost 0 bases; unmatched junction nucleotides: 6. CDR3 bases: TGTGCCAGCAAATCTGGGGGGGACTCCTACGAGCAGTACTTC. Protein sequence: CASKSGGDSYEQYF.

As regards this clone: An end of the junction differs from the germline gene, which may be a read error. The rearrangement uses TRBV18 and TRBJ1-2, with a possible D match to TRBD1 (6 bases). Germline lookup yields CDR1 KGHSH and CDR2 LQKENI. The CDR3 runs to 14 residues. The CDR3, as DNA: TGTGCCAGCTCACCGGTACAGGGTCCCTATGACTACACCTTC. Amino acid sequence: CASSPVQGPYDYTF.

The rearrangement uses TRBV7-6 and TRBJ1-1; a weak D match, TRBD1 (5 bases). The CDR3 consists of 13 residues. Trimming left V 5 bases short and J 11 bases short, with 18 bases between. Germline V lookup: CDR1 SGHVS, CDR2 FNYEAQ. The CDR3 is CASSRGVGLSAFF. DNA of the CDR3: TGTGCCAGCAGCCGGGGGGTCGGGCTGAGTGCTTTCTTT.

The gene calls are TRBV6-4 and TRBJ2-2, with D tentatively TRBD2 (6 bases). The CDR3 extends over 14 amino acids. V lost 4 bases to trimming and J lost 0 bases, with 6 bases between them. Looked up from germline, CDR1 is MRHNA and CDR2 is SNTAGT. The CDR3 protein is CASSGDSNTGELFF. The CDR3 nucleotides are TGTGCCAGCAGTGGGGACTCGAACACCGGGGAGCTGTTTTTT.

Here the CDR3 reads CASSPNGQLALGYTF. The CDR3 DNA is TGTGCCAGCAGTCCCAACGGACAGCTCGCTTTAGGCTACACCTTC. The chain couples TRBV27 to TRBJ1-2; possible D gene TRBD1, 6 bases. Trimming removed 5 bases at V and 8 bases at J, with 21 bases between. The CDR3 sequence is 15 residues long. The germline V gene has CDR1 MNHEY and CDR2 SMNVEV (reference sequence).

This clone was seen a few times. This chain links TRBV6-1 with TRBJ2-7; TRBD1 might be the D (5 bases). The germline V and J ends were trimmed by 6 bases and 3 bases, with 12 bases remaining between them. Germline CDR1 reads MNHNS; CDR2 reads SASEGT. The CDR3 length is 13 residues. Here the CDR3 DNA reads TGTGCCAGCAGAAACCCAGGGCGCTACGAGCAGTACTTC. As protein: CASRNPGRYEQYF.

This clone showed up just a few times. The chain uses TRBV15 and TRBJ1-1; D remains unclear. Trimming left V 4 bases short and J 10 bases short, with 7 bases between. CDR1 LNHNV and CDR2 YYDKDF come from the germline V gene (reference sequence). The CDR3 extends over 10 amino acids. The CDR3 reads CATSKFGAFF. The CDR3 bases are TGTGCCACCAGCAAATTTGGAGCTTTCTTT.

This clone was seen a few times. The chain has TRBV6-1 and TRBJ2-2, with D possibly TRBD2 on 6 matching bases. The CDR3 consists of 15 residues. CDR1 is MNHNS, CDR2 SASEGT, per germline. Trimming left V 6 bases short and J 4 bases short, with 15 bases between. CDR3 in amino acids: CASSLFRTITGELFF. DNA for the CDR3: TGTGCCAGCAGCCTCTTTCGGACTATCACCGGGGAGCTGTTTTTT.

On this clone itself: Possible read error: a much larger clone is one base away. The chain couples TRBV28 to TRBJ1-5; TRBD1 might be the D (5 bases). The germline V gene encodes CDR1 MDHEN and CDR2 SYDVKM. The CDR3 sequence is 15 residues long. V lost 7 bases and J lost 4, with 17 bases in between. CDR3 coding DNA: TGTGCCAGCATTCCCAGGGATGATATTAATCAGCCCCAGCATTTT. Translation gives CASIPRDDINQPQHF.

The J gene is TRBJ1-6, the V gene TRBV28; TRBD1 matches at 7 bases. The CDR3 runs to 16 residues. CDR1 and CDR2 (germline): MDHEN, SYDVKM. The V and J ends lost 4 bases and 6 bases, in that order; junction bases with no gene match: 9. The chain's CDR3 is CASSSRQGVFNSPLHF. The CDR3 region has the DNA TGTGCCAGCAGTTCACGCCAGGGGGTGTTTAATTCACCCCTCCACTTT.

This clone was counted a few times. The CDR3 coding sequence is TGTGCCAGCAGCCCGGGACCTCCCGCCTCCTACAATGAGCAGTTCTTC. It codes for CASSPGPPASYNEQFF. The rearrangement uses TRBV12-3 or TRBV12-4 and TRBJ2-1; the D gene could be TRBD1 or TRBD2 (5 bases each). The ends were cut back, 6 bases at V and 0 bases at J, with 15 bases in the middle. This CDR3 is built from 16 residues.

The V call is TRBV15, the J call TRBJ1-2, with TRBD1 matching over 9 bases. V trimming: 0 bases; J trimming: 8 bases; junction bases outside the gene matches: 7. This CDR3 has 15 residues. Germline CDR1 LNHNV, CDR2 YYDKDF (reference sequence). The CDR3 coding sequence is TGTGCCACCAGCAGAGATCAGACAGGGGGTAGAGGCTACACCTTC. It yields the protein CATSRDQTGGRGYTF.

The chain is built from TRBV20-1 and TRBJ1-2; the match to TRBD1 covers 7 bases. Per germline, CDR1 DFQATT and CDR2 SNEGSKA (reference sequence). CDR3 length equals 17 residues. The junction had 11 bases not matched to a gene; V was cut back by 1 base and J by 0 bases. The CDR3 reads CSARVLSGQQANYGYTF. The CDR3 coding sequence is TGCAGTGCTAGAGTTCTGTCGGGACAGCAAGCTAACTATGGCTACACCTTC.

With respect to this clone: Sequence at one end of the junction differs from germline and may be a read error. The chain has TRBV11-2 and TRBJ2-1; 10 nucleotides match TRBD2. The germline CDR1 and CDR2 sequences are SGHAT and FQNNGV. The CDR3 sequence is 16 residues long. The CDR3, as DNA: TGCGCAAGCTGGGCTAGCGGGAGTGTCTCCTACAATGAGCAGTTCTTC. It codes for CASWASGSVSYNEQFF.

The rearrangement links TRBV20-1 to TRBJ1-2; D remains unclear. Between the trimmed V and J ends, which lost 0 bases and 5 bases, there was a span of 16 bases. The CDR3 consists of 15 residues. The germline V gene encodes CDR1 DFQATT and CDR2 SNEGSKA (reference sequence). The CDR3 loop reads CSARDIGEGSYGYTF. The CDR3 coding sequence is TGCAGTGCTAGAGATATCGGTGAAGGGAGTTATGGCTACACCTTC.

This clone showed up just a few times. The chain couples TRBV6-2 or TRBV6-3 to TRBJ2-3; TRBD2 matches at 12 bases. Germline values: CDR1 MNHEY, CDR2 SVGEGT. The ends lost 9 bases at V and 4 bases at J; junction bases unmatched: 8. The CDR3 spans 15 residues. CDR3 region: CARQTSGRNPDTQYF. The CDR3 DNA sequence: TGTGCCAGGCAGACTAGCGGGAGAAATCCAGATACGCAGTATTTT.

This clone was seen a few times. The J gene is TRBJ2-7, the V gene TRBV27; TRBD1 matches at 7 bases. V was pared by 4 bases and J by 2 bases, with 8 bases of the junction left unmatched. The CDR3 is made up of 15 amino acids. Germline V gene sequence: CDR1 MNHEY, CDR2 SMNVEV (reference sequence). CDR3 DNA sequence: TGTGCCAGCAGTTATCGGGGACAGACTACCTACGAGCAGTACTTC. It translates to CASSYRGQTTYEQYF.

The chain joins TRBV10-1 to TRBJ2-3, with 10 bases identical to TRBD2. The V segment lost 6 bases and the J segment 1 base; nucleotides outside the gene matches: 10. Germline V lookup: CDR1 WNHNN, CDR2 SYGVQD (reference sequence). The CDR3 sequence is 17 residues long. As DNA, the CDR3 is TGCGCCAGCAGCTGCCTTAGCGGGAGGAGGGGCACAGATACGCAGTATTTT. Translating it yields CASSCLSGRRGTDTQYF.